These 32 T cell receptor beta chains share one sample of origin, sequenced in a study of blood T cell repertoires in COVID-19. Repertoires were generated with immunoSEQ multiplex PCR, while TCRdb's copy carries only in-frame clones and drops some. The profile shows around 200,000 clones, about 86% of them singletons. Material for sequencing was peripheral blood. These receptors were taken from a woman aged 18-29 years who had recovered from COVID-19.

The J gene is TRBJ2-5, the V gene TRBV19; the match to TRBD2 covers 7 bases. The V segment lost 6 bases and the J segment 4 bases; nucleotides outside the gene matches: 8. Germline values: CDR1 LNHDA, CDR2 SQIVND (reference sequence). There are 14 residues in the CDR3. The CDR3: CASSIGWGGETQYF. The CDR3 region has the DNA TGTGCCAGTAGCATCGGGTGGGGGGGAGAGACCCAGTACTTC.

J is TRBJ1-4 and V is TRBV6-2 or TRBV6-3; D unclear. The V gene's germline CDR1 is MNHEY and CDR2 SVGEGT. Trimming removed 2 bases from V and 2 bases from J, with 12 bases in between. The CDR3 runs 16 residues. Here the CDR3 DNA reads TGTGCCAGCAGTTACCACGGTCTTTCCACTAATGAAAAACTGTTTTTT. This gives the protein CASSYHGLSTNEKLFF.

The J gene is TRBJ2-1, the V gene TRBV27; no reliable D call. Per germline, CDR1 MNHEY and CDR2 SMNVEV (reference sequence). V lost 6 bases and J 0 bases, leaving 6 bases between the germline ends. The CDR3 covers 13 residues. CDR3 region: CASSGSSYNEQFF. CDR3 DNA: TGTGCCAGCAGCGGTAGCTCCTACAATGAGCAGTTCTTC.

The rearrangement links TRBV7-2 to TRBJ2-3, with TRBD1 matching 7 bases. The CDR3 spans 14 residues. Trimming removed 5 bases from V and 5 bases from J; junction bases left unmatched: 7. From germline, CDR1 is SGHTA and CDR2 FQGNSA. The DNA for the CDR3 is TGTGCCAGCAGCAACAGGGGTCGAAGAGATACGCAGTATTTT. Its translation: CASSNRGRRDTQYF.

The rearrangement joins TRBV19 to TRBJ1-1, with D possibly TRBD1 on 5 matching bases. Trimming left V 2 bases short and J 2 bases short, with 15 bases between. This CDR3 is 16 amino acids long. Per the germline V gene, CDR1 is LNHDA and CDR2 is SQIVND (reference sequence). CDR3 coding DNA: TGTGCCAGTAGTATAAAACCCTCATGGGGCAACACTGAAGCTTTCTTT. Amino acid sequence: CASSIKPSWGNTEAFF.

This rearrangement joins TRBV3-1 (or the pseudogene TRBV3-2) to TRBJ2-5; 10 bases agree with TRBD2. Trimming cost V 11 bases and J 5 bases; bases outside gene matches: 11. Germline loops: CDR1 LGHDT, CDR2 YNNKEL (reference sequence). There are 14 residues in the CDR3. CDR3 in DNA: TGTGCCGTCTCCGAGCGGGGGGGCGGGGAGACCCAGTACTTC. Protein: CAVSERGGGETQYF.

This sequence joins TRBV30 and TRBJ1-6, with TRBD1 matching 9 bases. Looked up from germline, CDR1 is GTSNPN and CDR2 is SVGIG (reference sequence). Trimming removed 7 bases from V and 0 bases from J; junction bases left unmatched: 10. The CDR3 extends over 17 amino acids. CDR3 DNA sequence: TGTGCCTACAGGGGGCTCAACCTGAACTCCTATAATTCACCCCTCCACTTT. It specifies CAYRGLNLNSYNSPLHF. The full variable domain, with the rest looked up from reference TRBV30 and TRBJ1-6, is SQTIHQWPATLVQPVGSPLSLECTVEGTSNPNLYWYRQAAGRGLQLLFYSVGIGQISSEVPQNLSASRPQDRQFILSSKKLLLSDSGFYLCAYRGLNLNSYNSPLHFGNGTRLTVT.

The chain links TRBV7-3 to TRBJ2-2, with 12 bases that match TRBD1. Unmatched junction bases numbered 2, after V lost 2 bases and J lost 7 bases. This CDR3 has 15 amino acids. The V gene's germline CDR1 is SGHTA and CDR2 FQGTGA. The CDR3 here is CASSLGTGGIGELFF. CDR3 in DNA: TGTGCCAGCAGCTTAGGGACAGGGGGCATCGGGGAGCTGTTTTTT.

In this sample, this clone turned up a few times. The chain is built from TRBV19 and TRBJ1-3; possibly TRBD1 for D (6 bases). Germline CDR1 is LNHDA and CDR2 is SQIVND (reference sequence). V shed 5 bases and J shed 2 bases, with 10 bases lying between them. The CDR3 loop spans 14 amino acids. The CDR3 DNA reads TGTGCCAGTAGTCTCGGACAGACTGGAAACACCATATATTTT. It encodes CASSLGQTGNTIYF.

A single count supports this clone. This chain links TRBV19 with TRBJ1-2; D is possibly TRBD1 (6 bases). Germline-derived CDR1 and CDR2 are LNHDA and SQIVND (reference sequence). Trimming cost V 4 bases and J 4 bases, with 13 bases left between them. The CDR3 extends over 14 amino acids. The CDR3 coding sequence is TGTGCCAGTAGTACGGACAGAAGGGGCTATGGCTACACCTTC. Its protein product is CASSTDRRGYGYTF.

V is TRBV5-4 and J is TRBJ1-6, with 7 bases identical to TRBD1. Germline lookup yields CDR1 SGHNT and CDR2 YYREEE (reference sequence). Trimming cost V 4 bases and J 6 bases; bases outside gene matches: 7. The CDR3 sequence is 15 residues long. For the CDR3, the DNA is TGTGCCAGCAGCATTGGACAGGCGATTAATTCACCCCTCCACTTT. Translated, it gives CASSIGQAINSPLHF.

This chain links TRBV7-8 with TRBJ2-3, with 10 bases matching TRBD2. V lost 1 base, J lost 4 bases, and 2 bases stayed unmatched. This CDR3 is built from 15 residues. Germline V gene lookup returns CDR1 SGHVS and CDR2 FQNEAQ. The CDR3 DNA reads as TGTGCCAGCAGCTTAGGGCTAGCGGGGGCAGATACGCAGTATTTT. Protein sequence: CASSLGLAGADTQYF.

The V gene is TRBV4-1, the J gene TRBJ2-2, with 7 nucleotides matching TRBD2. This CDR3 is 22 amino acids long. Looked up from germline, CDR1 is MGHRA and CDR2 is YSYEKL. The ends lost 0 bases at V and 3 bases at J; junction bases unmatched: 22. The CDR3 nucleotides are TGCGCCAGCAGCCAAGAACTGCATCGAGGACGGACTCAGGGACTATACACCGGGGAGCTGTTTTTT. Translation gives CASSQELHRGRTQGLYTGELFF.

The chain links TRBV4-1 to TRBJ1-6, with D tentatively TRBD1 (6 bases). Germline V CDR1 and CDR2: MGHRA, YSYEKL. V lost 1 base to trimming and J lost 10 bases, with 14 bases between them. The CDR3 runs 15 residues. CDR3 DNA sequence: TGCGCCAGCAGCCAAGTTGGGGGGGCAAGGTCACCCCTCCACTTT. Translated, it gives CASSQVGGARSPLHF.

This clone appeared once. This chain uses TRBV7-2 with TRBJ1-4; D ambiguous. Germline assignment: CDR1 SGHTA and CDR2 FQGNSA. Trimming took 0 bases from V and 8 from J, leaving 10 bases between them. The CDR3 extends over 14 amino acids. This CDR3 reads CASSLAGMYEKLFF. The CDR3 DNA reads TGTGCCAGCAGCTTAGCCGGGATGTACGAAAAACTGTTTTTT.

The chain is built from TRBV7-9 and TRBJ1-6; TRBD1 matches 8 bases. From germline, CDR1 is SEHNR and CDR2 FQNEAQ (reference sequence). The V gene end was trimmed by 5 bases and the J gene end by 9 bases; junction bases not matched to a gene: 9. The length of the CDR3 is 15 residues. CDR3 sequence: CASSRMQGAGSPLHF. In DNA form, the CDR3 reads TGTGCCAGCAGCCGCATGCAGGGGGCCGGTTCACCCCTCCACTTT.

This chain uses TRBV15 with TRBJ2-2, with D possibly being TRBD2 (7 bases). The CDR3 consists of 17 residues. V was cut by 0 bases and J by 6 bases, with 17 bases left in between. In germline, CDR1 is LNHNV, CDR2 YYDKDF (reference sequence). The CDR3 spells CATSRDRVGGGPGELFF. The DNA for the CDR3 is TGTGCCACCAGCAGAGATCGGGTCGGCGGGGGCCCCGGGGAGCTGTTTTTT.

This chain connects TRBV2 to TRBJ2-3, with 7 bases matching TRBD1. Per the germline V gene, CDR1 is SNHLY and CDR2 is FYNNEI. The trim removed 4 bases at V and 3 bases at J, leaving 7 bases unmatched. This CDR3 is built from 15 residues. The CDR3 bases are TGTGCCAGCAGTGCTGACAGGGACAGAACAGATACGCAGTATTTT. Protein: CASSADRDRTDTQYF.

The genes are TRBV5-4 and TRBJ1-2; D is ambiguous. The CDR3 sequence is 12 residues long. Trimming pared 0 bases from V and 8 bases from J, leaving 8 bases between. CDR1 is SGHNT and CDR2 is YYREEE in the germline V gene (reference sequence). The CDR3 DNA reads as TGTGCCAGCAGCTTGGGGTTGGGCGGCTACACCTTC. This codes for CASSLGLGGYTF.

The chain recombines TRBV2 with TRBJ2-1, with 12 bases matching TRBD2. CDR1 SNHLY and CDR2 FYNNEI come from the germline V gene. This CDR3 has 16 amino acids. V was pared by 6 bases and J by 8 bases, with 11 bases of the junction left unmatched. This CDR3 reads CASSALLAGGKDEQFF. The CDR3 DNA reads as TGTGCCAGCAGCGCTCTCCTAGCGGGAGGGAAAGATGAGCAGTTCTTC.

V usage is TRBV7-2 and J usage is TRBJ2-1, with TRBD2 matching over 7 bases. The CDR3 is 15 amino acids. V shed 5 bases and J 3 bases; nucleotides not matched to a gene: 7. Germline CDR1 and CDR2: SGHTA and FQGNSA. The CDR3 sequence: CASSTDRDYYNEQFF. The CDR3 DNA reads TGTGCCAGCAGCACTGACCGGGACTACTACAATGAGCAGTTCTTC.

The genes are TRBV28 and TRBJ2-1; D perhaps matches TRBD1 (6 bases). CDR1 MDHEN and CDR2 SYDVKM come from the germline V gene. The ends were cut back, 3 bases at V and 15 bases at J, with 18 bases in the middle. This CDR3 has 13 amino acids. DNA for the CDR3: TGTGCCAGCAGTTTTGGGGGCCCCTTGGATCGGTTCTTC. Translation: CASSFGGPLDRFF.

The V call is TRBV19, the J call TRBJ1-1, with 7 bases that match TRBD1. CDR1 is LNHDA, CDR2 SQIVND, per germline (reference sequence). The CDR3 spans 12 residues. The junction had 3 bases not matched to a gene; V was cut back by 6 bases and J by 5 bases. The CDR3 DNA reads as TGTGCCAGTAGAAGGGGGCGGACTGAAGCTTTCTTT. Translation gives CASRRGRTEAFF.

The chain combines TRBV7-8 with TRBJ2-3; 10 bases line up with TRBD2. Germline V gene data show CDR1 as SGHVS and CDR2 as FQNEAQ. The CDR3 extends over 16 amino acids. The junction had 3 bases not matched to a gene; V was cut back by 2 bases and J by 1 base. DNA for the CDR3: TGTGCCAGCAGCTTAACAGCGGGAGGGGGCACAGATACGCAGTATTTT. Amino acids: CASSLTAGGGTDTQYF.

V gene TRBV19 combines with J gene TRBJ2-4; D is undetermined. This CDR3 has 14 residues. Trimming removed 3 bases from V and 8 bases from J, with 14 bases in between. Germline V CDR1 and CDR2: LNHDA, SQIVND (reference sequence). The CDR3 DNA sequence: TGTGCCAGTAGTATGGGCAGGCCATACGACATTCAGTACTTC. It codes for CASSMGRPYDIQYF.

V usage is TRBV7-2 and J usage is TRBJ1-2, with D tentatively TRBD1 (5 bases). This CDR3 contains 13 residues. Germline V gives CDR1 SGHTA, CDR2 FQGNSA. V shed 5 bases and J shed 2 bases, with 9 bases lying between them. CDR3 residues: CASSPDTNYGYTF. For the CDR3, the DNA is TGTGCCAGCAGCCCGGACACAAACTATGGCTACACCTTC.

The rearrangement links TRBV9 to TRBJ1-4, with D perhaps matching TRBD1 (5 bases). V gave up 3 bases and J gave up 4 bases, with 13 bases separating them. Germline V gene data show CDR1 as SGDLS and CDR2 as YYNGEE. This CDR3 region has 15 residues. The CDR3 region has the DNA TGTGCCAGCAGCGCACTCGACAGCTTTAATGAAAAACTGTTTTTT. As protein: CASSALDSFNEKLFF.

Only a few counts were recorded for this clone. This sequence joins TRBV7-9 and TRBJ2-7, with TRBD1 matching over 8 bases. The CDR3 loop spans 14 amino acids. Germline V lookup: CDR1 SEHNR, CDR2 FQNEAQ (reference sequence). Losses at the gene ends were 4 bases for V and 6 bases for J; bases not matched to a gene: 8. The CDR3 DNA is TGTGCCAGCAGCTCCGCCGGGACAGGCGGCGAGCAGTACTTC. It yields the protein CASSSAGTGGEQYF. Looking up the rest from reference TRBV7-9 and TRBJ2-7 gives the full variable domain: DTGVSQNPRHKITKRGQNVTFRCDPISEHNRLYWYRQTLGQGPEFLTYFQNEAQLEKSRLLSDRFSAERPKGSFSTLEIQRTEQGDSAMYLCASSSAGTGGEQYFGPGTRLTVT.

This clone was observed once. The V gene is TRBV6-1, the J gene TRBJ2-1; 9 bases are a match to TRBD2. Germline-derived CDR1 and CDR2 are MNHNS and SASEGT. The CDR3 runs to 16 residues. Unmatched junction bases numbered 5, after V lost 4 bases and J lost 1 base. CDR3 amino acids: CASSALAGPSYNEQFF. The DNA of the CDR3 is TGTGCCAGCAGTGCCCTAGCGGGGCCTTCCTACAATGAGCAGTTCTTC.

This clone showed up many times. The chain joins TRBV7-9 to TRBJ2-5; possible D gene TRBD2, 6 bases. This CDR3 contains 15 residues. Trimming pared 3 bases from V and 5 bases from J, leaving 16 bases between. The V gene's germline CDR1 is SEHNR and CDR2 FQNEAQ (reference sequence). For the CDR3, the DNA is TGTGCCAGCAGCTTTGGGGGGACTCTCGGGGAGACCCAGTACTTC. Translating it yields CASSFGGTLGETQYF.

The gene calls are TRBV24-1 and TRBJ2-1; TRBD2 matches at 7 bases. Germline lookup yields CDR1 KGHDR and CDR2 SFDVKD. V was clipped by 4 bases and J by 8 bases; unmatched bases: 4. CDR3 size: 13 residues. The CDR3 DNA reads TGTGCCACCAGTGACCCACTAGCGTATGAGCAGTTCTTC. Translation gives CATSDPLAYEQFF.

This clone was counted only a few times. The rearrangement uses TRBV6-5 and TRBJ2-7; D may be TRBD1 (6 bases). Germline V gives CDR1 MNHEY, CDR2 SVGAGI. This CDR3 spans 14 amino acids. Trimming took off 7 bases at V and 3 bases at J, with 16 bases between the two ends. CDR3 in amino acids: CASMVPGQSYEQYF. The CDR3 bases are TGTGCCAGCATGGTTCCGGGACAAAGCTACGAGCAGTACTTC.